One and the same sample provided the 19 T cell receptor beta chains below, sequenced in a study of graft-versus-host responses after intestinal transplantation. No antigen has been assigned to these receptors. Sequencing was performed with immunoSEQ multiplex PCR; in TCRdb, only in-frame clones are kept and a portion is missing. The sample lists about 120,000 clones, 90% to 95% occurring once. The sample consisted of unstimulated CD4+ T cells sorted from spleen or lymph node cells, taken before intestinal transplant. Every receptor here comes from a human donor who received an intestinal transplant.

The chain has TRBV7-9 and TRBJ1-1; D is unclear. Germline V gives CDR1 SEHNR, CDR2 FQNEAQ (reference sequence). The CDR3 extends over 15 amino acids. Trimming shortened V by 0 bases and J by 6 bases, and 14 bases separated the two germline ends. For the CDR3, the DNA is TGTGCCAGCAGCTTAGCGCAGGTGTATGCGGCTGAAGCTTTCTTT. This codes for CASSLAQVYAAEAFF.

The V and J genes are TRBV5-8 and TRBJ2-5; D may correspond to TRBD1 or TRBD2 (5 bases each). The CDR3 totals 14 residues. V lost 2 bases, J lost 1 base, and 9 bases lay in between. From germline, CDR1 is SGHTS and CDR2 YDEGEE. The CDR3 here is CASSFPGTQETQYF. CDR3 nucleotides: TGTGCCAGCAGCTTCCCCGGGACCCAAGAGACCCAGTACTTC.

The rearrangement joins TRBV2 to TRBJ1-2; D is unclear. Germline assignment: CDR1 SNHLY and CDR2 FYNNEI. V was clipped by 6 bases and J by 0 bases, with 8 bases between them. This CDR3 has 13 amino acids. The DNA of the CDR3 is TGTGCCAGCAGCCGTTCCTCTAACTATGGCTACACCTTC. Protein product: CASSRSSNYGYTF.

The rearrangement links TRBV10-1 to TRBJ2-3; D is ambiguous. The CDR3 runs 13 residues. CDR1 and CDR2 from the germline V gene are WNHNN and SYGVQD (reference sequence). The V and J ends lost 6 bases and 6 bases respectively, with 13 bases between them. The CDR3 region has the DNA TGCGCCAGCAGAGGAACCGTACCCGATACGCAGTATTTT. It translates to CASRGTVPDTQYF.

This chain joins TRBV7-8 and TRBJ1-5; the D is unclear. Trimming stripped 5 bases from V and 0 bases from J, with 11 bases between. The CDR3 is 15 amino acids. CDR1 and CDR2 (germline): SGHVS, FQNEAQ. The CDR3 is CASSPMGFSNQPQHF. In nucleotides, the CDR3 is TGTGCCAGCAGCCCGATGGGTTTTAGCAATCAGCCCCAGCATTTT.

The rearrangement joins TRBV6-5 to TRBJ2-3; 7 bases fit TRBD1. Germline CDR1 is MNHEY and CDR2 is SVGAGI. The CDR3 has 15 amino acids. The V gene end was trimmed by 11 bases and the J gene end by 4 bases; junction bases not matched to a gene: 15. CDR3 in amino acids: CAAAPGGSRPDTQYF. The DNA for the CDR3 is TGTGCCGCAGCCCCAGGGGGTAGCCGTCCAGATACGCAGTATTTT.

The chain links TRBV7-6 to TRBJ2-7; TRBD2 agrees at 8 bases. This CDR3 has 17 residues. V lost 3 bases to trimming and J lost 0 bases; unmatched junction nucleotides: 10. Germline V gene sequence: CDR1 SGHVS, CDR2 FNYEAQ. CDR3 DNA: TGTGCCAGCAGCTTGATTCCGGGAGGGGGGCTCTCCTACGAGCAGTACTTC. Translation gives CASSLIPGGGLSYEQYF.

In the case of this clone: The identical CDR3 is also encoded by other nucleotide sequences in the sample. The V and J genes are TRBV5-1 and TRBJ2-6; the D call may be TRBD1 or TRBD2 (5 bases each). Germline V gives CDR1 SGHRS, CDR2 YFSETQ. The ends were cut back, 4 bases at V and 4 bases at J, with 21 bases in the middle. The CDR3 sequence is 18 residues long. CDR3 region: CASSPRRYGAAGANVLTF. The CDR3 DNA reads as TGCGCCAGCAGCCCCCGGCGCTACGGGGCGGCCGGGGCCAACGTCCTGACTTTC.

The rearrangement links TRBV5-1 to TRBJ2-3; TRBD2 agrees at 9 bases. The V gene's germline CDR1 is SGHRS and CDR2 YFSETQ. After removal of 4 bases from V and 4 bases from J, the junction contained 10 bases not matched to a gene. CDR3 length: 16 amino acids. The CDR3 nucleotides read TGCGCCAGCAGCAGGCGGGCTAGCGGGATGGCAGATACGCAGTATTTT. Its translation is CASSRRASGMADTQYF.

The chain recombines TRBV5-1 with TRBJ2-1; the D gene is possibly TRBD2 (7 bases). Trimming pared 0 bases from V and 6 bases from J, leaving 19 bases between. Germline CDR1 SGHRS, CDR2 YFSETQ. The CDR3 contains 17 residues. CDR3 nucleotide sequence: TGCGCCAGCAGCTTGGGAGGGGGGGCTAGCGGAACCAATGAGCAGTTCTTC. Translation: CASSLGGGASGTNEQFF.

V gene TRBV23-1 combines with J gene TRBJ1-1; 11 bases are a match to TRBD1. TRBV23-1 qualifies as an ORF whose function is uncertain. This CDR3 contains 17 residues. The V and J ends lost 4 bases and 3 bases, in that order; junction bases with no gene match: 10. The CDR3 here is CASSPSTGQGADTEAFF. In DNA, the CDR3 is TGCGCCAGCAGTCCTTCGACCGGACAGGGGGCTGACACTGAAGCTTTCTTT.

The chain uses TRBV5-1 and TRBJ2-7; D gene ambiguous. Trimming shortened V by 0 bases and J by 4 bases, and 8 bases separated the two germline ends. CDR3 size: 13 residues. Germline V lookup: CDR1 SGHRS, CDR2 YFSETQ. Written as DNA, the CDR3 is TGCGCCAGCAGCTTGGAGCTAGGGTACGAGCAGTACTTC. Protein sequence: CASSLELGYEQYF.

This rearrangement joins TRBV6-5 to TRBJ1-5, with D maybe TRBD1 (6 bases). This CDR3 is 15 amino acids long. In germline, CDR1 is MNHEY, CDR2 SVGAGI. Trimming pared 6 bases from V and 5 bases from J, leaving 17 bases between. This CDR3 reads CASSAWGKGDQPQHF. CDR3 bases: TGTGCCAGCAGCGCTTGGGGCAAGGGGGATCAGCCCCAGCATTTT.

The chain is built from TRBV9 and TRBJ2-7; D gene ambiguous. The CDR3 has 14 residues. Germline CDR1 is SGDLS and CDR2 is YYNGEE. Trimming stripped 0 bases from V and 3 bases from J, with 10 bases between. The CDR3 nucleotides read TGTGCCAGCAGCGTAGGTGGCCCAGTCTACGAGCAGTACTTC. As protein: CASSVGGPVYEQYF.

This chain joins TRBV6-5 and TRBJ1-2; no definite D call. Germline CDR1 reads MNHEY; CDR2 reads SVGAGI. CDR3 length: 12 amino acids. The V and J ends lost 7 bases and 8 bases respectively, with 14 bases between them. The DNA for the CDR3 is TGTGCCAGCACTAACGAAAGGGAGGGCTACACCTTC. Its protein product is CASTNEREGYTF.

J is TRBJ2-2 and V is TRBV6-5; 8 positions match TRBD2. Germline CDR1 reads MNHEY; CDR2 reads SVGAGI. V was clipped by 3 bases and J by 1 base; unmatched bases: 4. This CDR3 has 16 amino acids. CDR3 nucleotide sequence: TGTGCCAGCAGTTATAGTAGCGGGGTGAACACCGGGGAGCTGTTTTTT. Amino acid sequence: CASSYSSGVNTGELFF.

This chain uses TRBV7-9 with TRBJ2-7; TRBD2 is a possible D gene (6 bases). Germline CDR1 SEHNR, CDR2 FQNEAQ (reference sequence). Trimming cost V 5 bases and J 4 bases, with 15 bases left between them. The CDR3 runs to 14 residues. CDR3 loop: CASSRGGSQYEQYF. The CDR3 DNA reads TGTGCCAGCAGCCGGGGAGGTAGCCAGTACGAGCAGTACTTC.

This clone has just a few counts. This chain uses TRBV5-1 with TRBJ1-4; unclear D gene. The CDR3 totals 15 residues. The V gene lost 0 bases and the J gene lost 8 bases, with 14 bases spanning the gap. Germline V CDR1 and CDR2: SGHRS, YFSETQ. CDR3 nucleotides: TGCGCCAGCAGCTTGGCCGCGGCAGGTGTCGAAAAACTGTTTTTT. Translated, it gives CASSLAAAGVEKLFF.

This chain links TRBV7-8 with TRBJ1-5; D may be TRBD1 (6 bases). Trimming cost V 1 base and J 0 bases, with 7 bases left between them. This CDR3 contains 15 residues. The germline V gene has CDR1 SGHVS and CDR2 FQNEAQ. CDR3 protein: CASSLEGGSNQPQHF. CDR3 coding DNA: TGTGCCAGCAGCTTAGAGGGGGGTAGCAATCAGCCCCAGCATTTT.